The next 13 T cell receptor beta chains were all read from a single sample in a study of OX40 agonist ivuxolimab in advanced cancers. Sequencing used immunoSEQ multiplex PCR; TCRdb keeps in-frame clones, though not all of them. Among about 67,000 clones listed, about 84% were seen once. This material consisted of CD4+ or CD8+ T cells sorted from blood, taken in a trial of the OX40 agonist ivuxolimab. Receptors originate from an adult with an advanced solid tumor such as melanoma, head and neck, liver or kidney cancer.

V is TRBV10-3 and J is TRBJ1-1; the D is unclear. The germline CDR1 and CDR2 sequences are ENHRY and SYGVKD. V was clipped by 7 bases and J by 1 base, with 13 bases between them. This CDR3 region has 14 residues. The CDR3 DNA reads TGTGCCATCAAGGAAGGGCCGGAGAACACTGAAGCTTTCTTT. Translation: CAIKEGPENTEAFF.

This chain uses TRBV28 with TRBJ1-4, with D possibly being TRBD1 (6 bases). With 7 bases removed from V and 5 bases from J, the gap between germline ends came to 20 bases. This CDR3 has 16 residues. Germline V gene lookup returns CDR1 MDHEN and CDR2 SYDVKM. CDR3 protein: CASIGSLGQQNEKLFF. The CDR3 coding sequence is TGTGCCAGCATTGGGAGTCTCGGACAGCAGAATGAAAAACTGTTTTTT.

This sequence joins TRBV19 and TRBJ2-7, with TRBD2 as a possible D gene (5 bases). The germline V and J ends were trimmed by 2 bases and 0 bases, with 11 bases remaining between them. Per the germline V gene, CDR1 is LNHDA and CDR2 is SQIVND (reference sequence). The CDR3 length is 15 residues. The CDR3 is CASSISLAGSYEQYF. The CDR3 bases are TGTGCCAGTAGTATATCGCTAGCTGGCTCCTACGAGCAGTACTTC.

The chain employs TRBV5-6 and TRBJ1-1, with a weak D call TRBD1 (5 bases). The ends were cut back, 4 bases at V and 6 bases at J, with 16 bases in the middle. The CDR3 is 14 residues long. Germline CDR1 and CDR2: SGHDT and YYEEEE. CDR3 amino acids: CASSPGLLVPEAFF. The CDR3 nucleotides read TGTGCCAGCAGCCCGGGACTACTCGTGCCTGAAGCTTTCTTT.

This rearrangement joins TRBV19 to TRBJ1-4; TRBD1 agrees at 9 bases. Germline CDR1 reads LNHDA; CDR2 reads SQIVND (reference sequence). The CDR3 length is 14 residues. J lost 8 bases, V lost 6 bases, and 7 bases had no gene match. DNA for the CDR3: TGTGCCAGTAGCCGACAGGGGGGAGGAGAAAAACTGTTTTTT. Translation: CASSRQGGGEKLFF.

The chain uses TRBV5-4 and TRBJ2-5; D gene ambiguous. Germline-derived CDR1 and CDR2 are SGHNT and YYREEE (reference sequence). Trimming removed 0 bases at V and 6 bases at J, with 6 bases between. The CDR3 totals 12 residues. CDR3 DNA: TGTGCCAGCAGCTTGGATGCTCAGACCCAGTACTTC. Translated, it gives CASSLDAQTQYF.

This clone has only a few counts. The chain's CDR3 is CASSRSGTGVDKAFF. DNA for the CDR3: TGTGCCAGCAGCCGATCCGGGACAGGGGTCGACAAAGCTTTCTTT. This chain connects TRBV11-3 to TRBJ1-1, with 10 bases identical to TRBD1. The CDR3 is 15 residues long. J lost 9 bases, V lost 5 bases, and 12 bases had no gene match. Germline assignment: CDR1 SGHNT and CDR2 YENEEA.

CDR3 protein: CASSTETTGNTEAFF. CDR3 coding DNA: TGCGCCAGCAGCACGGAGACGACGGGGAACACTGAAGCTTTCTTT. The chain couples TRBV5-1 to TRBJ1-1; D remains ambiguous. This CDR3 is built from 15 residues. The germline CDR1 and CDR2 sequences are SGHRS and YFSETQ. The germline V and J ends were trimmed by 4 bases and 1 base, with 14 bases remaining between them. Supplemented by reference TRBV5-1 and TRBJ1-1, the full variable domain reads KAGVTQTPRYLIKTRGQQVTLSCSPISGHRSVSWYQQTPGQGLQFLFEYFSETQRNKGNFPGRFSGRQFSNSRSEMNVSTLELGDSALYLCASSTETTGNTEAFFGQGTRLTVV.

Only one count was recorded for this clone. This chain connects TRBV7-6 to TRBJ1-3; TRBD1 is a possible D gene (6 bases). The length of the CDR3 is 17 residues. Germline V gene sequence: CDR1 SGHVS, CDR2 FNYEAQ. V lost 5 bases, J lost 2 bases, and 19 bases lay in between. The CDR3 coding sequence is TGTGCCAGCAGCCCCCCCGGGGGCGAGCGCGCTGGAAACACCATATATTTT. It encodes CASSPPGGERAGNTIYF.

The rearrangement links TRBV6-5 to TRBJ2-3, with D unclear. Germline values: CDR1 MNHEY, CDR2 SVGAGI. The CDR3 sequence is 14 residues long. The ends were cut back, 0 bases at V and 6 bases at J, with 10 bases in the middle. The DNA of the CDR3 is TGTGCCAGCAGTTACTCGGGTAATGGGGATACGCAGTATTTT. It yields the protein CASSYSGNGDTQYF.

The chain recombines TRBV18 with TRBJ1-2, with a tentative D call TRBD1 (5 bases). Trimming stripped 3 bases from V and 12 bases from J, with 17 bases between. The CDR3 sequence is 13 residues long. Germline V gene sequence: CDR1 KGHSH, CDR2 LQKENI. As DNA, the CDR3 is TGTGCCAGCTCACCCCCCCCCGGACAAGGTCACACCTTC. It encodes CASSPPPGQGHTF.

The genes are TRBV7-2 and TRBJ2-3, with D uncertain. Germline V gives CDR1 SGHTA, CDR2 FQGNSA. This CDR3 contains 14 residues. The germline V and J ends were trimmed by 2 bases and 2 bases, with 8 bases remaining between them. CDR3 protein: CASSLLGFTDTQYF. The CDR3 DNA follows: TGTGCCAGCAGCTTACTGGGGTTCACAGATACGCAGTATTTT.

This clone was counted between two and nine times. This chain connects TRBV27 to TRBJ1-5; weak D call: TRBD1 (6 bases). This CDR3 region has 16 residues. V lost 7 bases, J lost 6 bases, and 22 bases lay in between. Germline CDR1 reads MNHEY; CDR2 reads SMNVEV (reference sequence). DNA for the CDR3: TGTGCCAGCAAACCAACTTCCAGGGGTTCAGGTCAGCCCCAGCATTTT. Residues: CASKPTSRGSGQPQHF.